This T cell receptor (beta chain) is drawn from a study of shared clonotypes between healthy human individuals. Only in-frame clones appear in the TCRdb table, and some are missing; sequencing was by immunoSEQ multiplex PCR. The data hold about 450,000 clones, with 70% to 80% observed a single time. The CDR3 is made up of 17 amino acids. Looked up from germline, CDR1 is SGDLS and CDR2 is YYNGEE. After removal of 4 bases from V and 7 bases from J, the junction contained 12 bases not matched to a gene. The study enrolled healthy HIV-negative adults without recent acute infections or vaccinations as donors.

The source material was PBMCs. This chain links TRBV9 with TRBJ2-2, with 11 bases lining up with TRBD2. The receptor's source is a woman aged 40 to 50 in good health. Some clones in this sample may be carry-over from other donors' samples. Written as DNA, the CDR3 is TGTGCCAGCAGCTTCAGCGGTAGCGGGAGGGCGAGCGGGGAGCTGTTTTTT. Its translation: CASSFSGSGRASGELFF.